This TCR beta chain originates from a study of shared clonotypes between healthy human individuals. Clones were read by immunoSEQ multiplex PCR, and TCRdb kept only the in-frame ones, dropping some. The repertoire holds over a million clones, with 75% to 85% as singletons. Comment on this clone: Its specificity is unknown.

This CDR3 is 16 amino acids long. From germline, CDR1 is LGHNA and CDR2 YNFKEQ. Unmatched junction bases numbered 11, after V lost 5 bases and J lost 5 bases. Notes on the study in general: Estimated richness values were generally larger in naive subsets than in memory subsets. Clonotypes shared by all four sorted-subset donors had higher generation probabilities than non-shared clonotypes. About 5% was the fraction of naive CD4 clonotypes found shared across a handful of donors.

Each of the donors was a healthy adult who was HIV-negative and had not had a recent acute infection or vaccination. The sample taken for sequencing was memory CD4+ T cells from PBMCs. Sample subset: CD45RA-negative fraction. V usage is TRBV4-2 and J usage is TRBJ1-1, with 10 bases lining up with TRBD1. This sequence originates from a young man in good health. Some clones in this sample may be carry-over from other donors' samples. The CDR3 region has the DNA TGTGCCAGCAGCGGACAACCCGGACAGGGGGGAACTGAAGCTTTCTTT. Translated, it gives CASSGQPGQGGTEAFF.